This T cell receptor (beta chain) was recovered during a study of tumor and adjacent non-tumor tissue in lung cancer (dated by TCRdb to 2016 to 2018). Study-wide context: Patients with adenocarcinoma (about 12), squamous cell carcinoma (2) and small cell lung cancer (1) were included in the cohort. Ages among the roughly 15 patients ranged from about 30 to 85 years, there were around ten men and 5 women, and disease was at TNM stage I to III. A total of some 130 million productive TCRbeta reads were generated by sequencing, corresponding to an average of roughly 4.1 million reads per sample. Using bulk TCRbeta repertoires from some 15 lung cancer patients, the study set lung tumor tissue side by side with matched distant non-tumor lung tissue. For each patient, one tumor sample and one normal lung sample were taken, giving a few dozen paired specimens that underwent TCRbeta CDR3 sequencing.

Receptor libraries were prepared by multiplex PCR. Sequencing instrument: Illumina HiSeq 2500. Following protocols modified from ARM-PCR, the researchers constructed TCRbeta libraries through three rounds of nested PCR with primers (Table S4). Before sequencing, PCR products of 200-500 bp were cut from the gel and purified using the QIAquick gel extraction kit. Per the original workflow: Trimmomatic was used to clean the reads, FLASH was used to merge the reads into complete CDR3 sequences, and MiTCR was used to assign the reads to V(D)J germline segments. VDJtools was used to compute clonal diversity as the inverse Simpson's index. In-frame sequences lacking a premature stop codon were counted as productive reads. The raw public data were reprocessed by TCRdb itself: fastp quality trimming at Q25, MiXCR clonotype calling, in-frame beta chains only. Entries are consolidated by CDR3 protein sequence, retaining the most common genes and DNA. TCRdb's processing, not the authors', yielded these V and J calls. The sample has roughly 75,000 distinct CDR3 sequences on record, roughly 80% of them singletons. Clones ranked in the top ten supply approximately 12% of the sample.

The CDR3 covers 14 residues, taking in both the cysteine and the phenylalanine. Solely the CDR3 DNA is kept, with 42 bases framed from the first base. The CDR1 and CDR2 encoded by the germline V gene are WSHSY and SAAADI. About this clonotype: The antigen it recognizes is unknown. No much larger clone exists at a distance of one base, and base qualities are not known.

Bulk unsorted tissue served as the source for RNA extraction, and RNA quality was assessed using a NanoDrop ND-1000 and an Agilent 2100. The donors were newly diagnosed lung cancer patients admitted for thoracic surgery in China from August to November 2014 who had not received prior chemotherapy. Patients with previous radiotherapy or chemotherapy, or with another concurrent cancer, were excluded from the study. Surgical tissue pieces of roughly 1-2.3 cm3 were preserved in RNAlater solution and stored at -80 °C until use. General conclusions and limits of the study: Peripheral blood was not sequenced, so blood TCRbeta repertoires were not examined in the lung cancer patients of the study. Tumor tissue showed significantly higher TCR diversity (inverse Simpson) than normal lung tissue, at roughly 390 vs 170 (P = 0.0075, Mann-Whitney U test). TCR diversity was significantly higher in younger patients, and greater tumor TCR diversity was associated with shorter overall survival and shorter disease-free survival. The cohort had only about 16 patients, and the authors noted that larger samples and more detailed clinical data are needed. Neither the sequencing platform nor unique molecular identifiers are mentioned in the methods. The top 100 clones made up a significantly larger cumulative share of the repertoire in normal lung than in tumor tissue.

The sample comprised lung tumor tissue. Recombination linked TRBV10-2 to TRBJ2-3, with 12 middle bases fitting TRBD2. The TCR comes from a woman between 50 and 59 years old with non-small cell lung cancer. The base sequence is TGCACCACTAAGACTAGCGGGAGTGACGATACGCAGTATTTT. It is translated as CTTKTSGSDDTQYF.